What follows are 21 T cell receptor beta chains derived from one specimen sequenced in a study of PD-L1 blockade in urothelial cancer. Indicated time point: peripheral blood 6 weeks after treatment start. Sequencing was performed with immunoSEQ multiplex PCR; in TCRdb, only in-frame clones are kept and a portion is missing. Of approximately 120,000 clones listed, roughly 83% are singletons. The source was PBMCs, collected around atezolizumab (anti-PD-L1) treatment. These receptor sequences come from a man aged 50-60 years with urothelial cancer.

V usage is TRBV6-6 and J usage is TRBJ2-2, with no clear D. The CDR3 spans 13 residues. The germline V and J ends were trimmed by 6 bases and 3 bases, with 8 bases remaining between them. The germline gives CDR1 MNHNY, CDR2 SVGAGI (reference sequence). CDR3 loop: CASRFRDTGELFF. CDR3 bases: TGTGCCAGCAGATTCCGGGACACCGGGGAGCTGTTTTTT.

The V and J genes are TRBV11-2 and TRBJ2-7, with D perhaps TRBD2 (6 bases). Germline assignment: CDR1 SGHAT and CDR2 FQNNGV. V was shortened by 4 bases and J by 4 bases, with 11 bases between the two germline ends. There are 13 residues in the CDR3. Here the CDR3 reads CASSSPSVYEQYF. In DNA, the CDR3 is TGTGCCAGCAGCTCCCCTAGCGTGTACGAGCAGTACTTC.

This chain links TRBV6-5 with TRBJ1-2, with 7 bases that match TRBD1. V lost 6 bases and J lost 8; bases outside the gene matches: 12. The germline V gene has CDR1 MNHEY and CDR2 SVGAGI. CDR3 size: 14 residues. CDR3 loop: CASSPSETGIGYTF. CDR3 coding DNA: TGTGCCAGCAGCCCCTCGGAGACAGGGATCGGCTACACCTTC.

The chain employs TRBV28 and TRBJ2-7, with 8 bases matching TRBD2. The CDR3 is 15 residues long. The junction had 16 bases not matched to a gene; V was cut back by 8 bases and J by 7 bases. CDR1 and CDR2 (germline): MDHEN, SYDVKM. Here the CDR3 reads CASFGRSGGLGEQYF. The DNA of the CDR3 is TGTGCCAGCTTCGGGCGCTCGGGGGGGTTGGGGGAGCAGTACTTC.

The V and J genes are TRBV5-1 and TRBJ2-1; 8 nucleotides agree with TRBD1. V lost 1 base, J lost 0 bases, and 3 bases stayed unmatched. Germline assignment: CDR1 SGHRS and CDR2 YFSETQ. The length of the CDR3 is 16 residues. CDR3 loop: CASSLTGGSSYNEQFF. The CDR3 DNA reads TGCGCCAGCAGCTTGACAGGGGGTAGCTCCTACAATGAGCAGTTCTTC.

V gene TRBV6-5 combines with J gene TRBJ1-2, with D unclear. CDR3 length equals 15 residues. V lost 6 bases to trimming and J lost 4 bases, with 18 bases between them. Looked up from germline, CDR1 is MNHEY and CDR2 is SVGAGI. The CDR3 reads CASSQNPIRGYGYTF. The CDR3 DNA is TGTGCCAGCAGCCAAAATCCAATCCGCGGCTATGGCTACACCTTC.

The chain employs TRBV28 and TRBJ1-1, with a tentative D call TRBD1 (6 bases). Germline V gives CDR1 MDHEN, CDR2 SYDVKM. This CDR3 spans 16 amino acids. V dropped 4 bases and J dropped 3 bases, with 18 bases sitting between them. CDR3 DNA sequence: TGTGCCAGCAGTTCTGGGGGCGCGGATGGGGACACTGAAGCTTTCTTT. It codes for CASSSGGADGDTEAFF.

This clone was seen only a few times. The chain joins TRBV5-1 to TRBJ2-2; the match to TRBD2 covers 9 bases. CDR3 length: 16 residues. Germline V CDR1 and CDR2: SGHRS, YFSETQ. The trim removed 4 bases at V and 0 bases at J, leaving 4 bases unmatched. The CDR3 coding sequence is TGCGCCAGCAGCAAGGTAGCGGGGGCGAACACCGGGGAGCTGTTTTTT. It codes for CASSKVAGANTGELFF.

The CDR3 region has the DNA TGTGCCAGCAGCTTAGCACAGGCCCTTGGTGAGACCCAGTACTTC. Its translation: CASSLAQALGETQYF. V and J are TRBV7-9 and TRBJ2-5; D is perhaps TRBD1 (5 bases). Trimming removed 0 bases from V and 5 bases from J, with 13 bases in between. CDR3 length equals 15 residues. Germline CDR1 SEHNR, CDR2 FQNEAQ (reference sequence).

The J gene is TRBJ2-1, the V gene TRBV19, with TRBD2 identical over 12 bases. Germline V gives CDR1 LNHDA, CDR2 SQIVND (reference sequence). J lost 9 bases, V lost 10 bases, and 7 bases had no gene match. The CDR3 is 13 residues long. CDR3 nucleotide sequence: TGTGCCACATCTAGCGGGAGGGCTGGTGAGCAGTTCTTC. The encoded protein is CATSSGRAGEQFF.

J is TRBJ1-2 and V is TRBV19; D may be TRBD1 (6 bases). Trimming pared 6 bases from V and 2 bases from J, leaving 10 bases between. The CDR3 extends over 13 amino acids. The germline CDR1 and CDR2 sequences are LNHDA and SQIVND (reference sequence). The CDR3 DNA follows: TGTGCCAGTAGACGGGACAAGAACTATGGCTACACCTTC. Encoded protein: CASRRDKNYGYTF.

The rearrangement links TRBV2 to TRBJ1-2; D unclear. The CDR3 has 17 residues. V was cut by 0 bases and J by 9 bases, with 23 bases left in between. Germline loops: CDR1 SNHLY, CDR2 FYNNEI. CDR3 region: CASSEALLGDGVLSYTF. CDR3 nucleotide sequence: TGTGCCAGCAGTGAAGCGCTTCTGGGAGACGGGGTCCTGAGCTACACCTTC.

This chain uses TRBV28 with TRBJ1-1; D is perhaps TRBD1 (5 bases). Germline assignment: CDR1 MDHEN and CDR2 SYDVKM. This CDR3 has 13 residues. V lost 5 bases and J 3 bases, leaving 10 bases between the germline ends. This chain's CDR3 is CASSPGIDTEAFF. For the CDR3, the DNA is TGTGCCAGCAGTCCAGGGATAGACACTGAAGCTTTCTTT.

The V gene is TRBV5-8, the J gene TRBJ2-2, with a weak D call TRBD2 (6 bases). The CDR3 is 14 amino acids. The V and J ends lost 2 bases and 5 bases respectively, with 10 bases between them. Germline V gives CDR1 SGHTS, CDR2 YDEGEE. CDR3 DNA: TGTGCCAGCAGCTTCGGGGGATTTACCGGGGAGCTGTTTTTT. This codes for CASSFGGFTGELFF.

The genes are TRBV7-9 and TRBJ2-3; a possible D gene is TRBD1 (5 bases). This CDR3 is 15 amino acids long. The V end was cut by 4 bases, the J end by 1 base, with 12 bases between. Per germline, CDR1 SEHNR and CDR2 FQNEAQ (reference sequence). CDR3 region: CASSWPQGGTDTQYF. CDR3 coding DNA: TGTGCCAGCAGCTGGCCCCAGGGCGGCACAGATACGCAGTATTTT.

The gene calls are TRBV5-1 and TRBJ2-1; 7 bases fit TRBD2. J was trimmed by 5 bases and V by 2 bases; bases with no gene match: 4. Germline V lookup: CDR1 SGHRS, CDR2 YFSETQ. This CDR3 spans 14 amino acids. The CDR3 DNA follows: TGCGCCAGCAGCTTACTAGCGAACAACAATGAGCAGTTCTTC. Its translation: CASSLLANNNEQFF.

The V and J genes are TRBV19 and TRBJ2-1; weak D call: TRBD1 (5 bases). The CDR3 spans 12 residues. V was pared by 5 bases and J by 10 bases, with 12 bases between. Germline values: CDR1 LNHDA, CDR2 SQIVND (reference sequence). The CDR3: CASSPQRQEQFF. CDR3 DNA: TGTGCCAGTAGTCCCCAGAGACAGGAGCAGTTCTTC.

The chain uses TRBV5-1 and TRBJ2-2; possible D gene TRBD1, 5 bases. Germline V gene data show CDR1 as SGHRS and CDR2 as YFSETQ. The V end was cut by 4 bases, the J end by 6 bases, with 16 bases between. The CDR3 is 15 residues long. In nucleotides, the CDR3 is TGCGCCAGCAGCGTAGGCCCGACAGACTCCGGGGAGCTGTTTTTT. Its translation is CASSVGPTDSGELFF.

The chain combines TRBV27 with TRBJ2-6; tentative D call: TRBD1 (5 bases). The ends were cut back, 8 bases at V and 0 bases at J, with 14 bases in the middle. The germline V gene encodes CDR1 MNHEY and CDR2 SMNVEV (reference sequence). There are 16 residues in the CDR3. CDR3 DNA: TGTGCCAGCTCTGGACAAATTCTCTCTGGGGCCAACGTCCTGACTTTC. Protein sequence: CASSGQILSGANVLTF.

CDR3 in amino acids: CASSPSDSSGNTIYF. In DNA, the CDR3 is TGTGCCAGCTCGCCGAGTGACAGCTCTGGAAACACCATATATTTT. The J gene is TRBJ1-3, the V gene TRBV18, with D maybe TRBD1 (5 bases). The CDR3 covers 15 residues. Trimming stripped 6 bases from V and 0 bases from J, with 12 bases between. From germline, CDR1 is KGHSH and CDR2 LQKENI.

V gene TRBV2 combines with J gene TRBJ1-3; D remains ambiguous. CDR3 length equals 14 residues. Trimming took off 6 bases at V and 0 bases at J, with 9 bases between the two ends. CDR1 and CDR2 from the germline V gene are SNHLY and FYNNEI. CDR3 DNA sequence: TGTGCCAGCAGCCCCCGCGGCTCTGGAAACACCATATATTTT. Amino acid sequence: CASSPRGSGNTIYF.